This TCR beta chain was observed in a study of blood T cell repertoires in COVID-19. Whole-study context: The analysed material was cDNA or gDNA that came from T cells, B-cell-depleted T cells, or PBMCs.

This CDR3 spans 13 amino acids. Germline CDR1 and CDR2: WSHSY and SAAADI. Trimming took off 0 bases at V and 7 bases at J, with 7 bases between the two ends. In the study's own analysis: Nucleated cell counts were estimated from reference gene primer amplification. Sequenced by immunoSEQ multiplex PCR; TCRdb stores in-frame clones only, minus some. V and J calls plus clone size are reproduced from that table; the DNA served to infer D and trimming. The sample has about 140,000 clones, approximately 79% seen once. Either two negative PCRs, clearance, or symptom resolution qualified Cohort 3 donors as recovered.

Material: PBMCs or T cells enriched from blood (not recorded which). This receptor was obtained from a woman between 50 and 59 years old who had recovered from COVID-19. The J gene is TRBJ2-1, the V gene TRBV10-2; D might be TRBD1 (6 bases). CDR3 sequence reads: CASSESRGNEQFF. CDR3 nucleotides: TGCGCCAGCAGTGAGTCCAGGGGAAATGAGCAGTTCTTC.